Here is one T cell receptor beta chain with its context. Its antigen remains unidentified. It has no much larger one-base neighbor in the sample; base qualities were not kept. The sample originates from a study of blood T cell repertoires in COVID-19 (TCRdb year 2020). About the investigation overall: Samples from collaborators originated in the United States, Italy and Spain and spanned both the acute and convalescent phases of COVID-19. The prospective study material was composed of cDNA or gDNA derived from T cells, B-cell-depleted T cells, or PBMCs. Deeply sampled blood TCRbeta repertoires from subjects exposed to, actively infected with, or recovered from COVID-19 were included in the dataset. The repertoires were released in a freely available public database meant as a resource for research on the immune response to SARS-CoV-2. Samples were obtained from the ongoing ImmuneRACE study (first 160 participants) and from 1,254 subjects provided by 6 global collaborators. Nearly every sample came with metadata listing a de-identified subject ID, COVID-19 status, age in years and sex. Where available, HLA class I and class II types were taken from metadata supplied by the sample provider and were not determined by assay-based typing.

TCRbeta CDR3 regions were amplified from genomic DNA using the immunoSEQ Assay, a bias-controlled multiplex PCR. As for the authors' bioinformatics: The number of nucleated cells in each sample was estimated from the amplification of reference gene primers within the assay. To quantify the absolute abundance of each unique TCRbeta CDR3 rearrangement, sequence reads were collapsed and filtered. Productive Simpson clonality was computed per sample as the square root of Simpson's diversity index over productive rearrangements. The immuneACCESS repertoire file appears here via TCRdb, limited to in-frame rearrangements. These files lack a portion of the clones; in checked studies, under half of the deficit traces to unresolved V genes, and the cause of the others is not known. The D gene and trimming were derived from the DNA, and the V and J assignments and clone size from that table. In all, the sample holds about 210,000 clones, and around 81% of those were seen once. Approximately 4.3% of the sample lies in the top ten.

Overall results and qualifications from the work: How much clinical and demographic metadata was included differed by source and by participant, and the metadata was provided uncurated.

Participants in the prospective study were enrolled through a virtual design, were aged 18 to 89 years, and lived in about two dozen United States geographic areas. In the prospective study, cohorts were assigned on the basis of participant-reported clinical history obtained from a screening survey and a study questionnaire. In the prospective study, whole blood, serum and a nasopharyngeal or oropharyngeal swab were collected from each participant by mobile phlebotomists. Additional blood draws and questionnaires over an approximately 2-month period could optionally be provided by prospective study participants. Blood samples from the prospective study were shipped frozen or at room temperature prior to DNA extraction. Trimming at the junction amounts to 7 bases on V and 6 bases on J, and the germline ends lie 24 bases apart. The germline V gene sets CDR1 to ENHRY and CDR2 to SYGVKD. Taken from cysteine to phenylalanine, the CDR3 has 16 residues. Only the CDR3 portion is preserved as DNA: 48 bases, with reading frame beginning at the first base.

Sequenced: PBMCs or T cells enriched from blood (not recorded which). This sequence was found in a man aged 25-45 years with acute COVID-19. This sequence uses TRBV10-3 and TRBJ1-2; the D gene is not confidently resolved. In nucleotides, the sequence is TGTGCCATCACCCCCAATGTGGTGGCAGCGCATGATGGCTACACCTTC. The translation is CAITPNVVAAHDGYTF.